Given below is one T cell receptor beta chain in context. Deletions cut 0 bases from V and 7 bases from J, with 13 bases between. Per the germline V gene, CDR1 is SGHNT and CDR2 is YENEEA. This CDR3 spans 14 amino acids. These data are taken from a study of blood T cell repertoires in COVID-19. Study-level information: Some COVID-19 samples were acute and others convalescent; all came from the United States, Italy and Spain.

Only in-frame clones appear in the TCRdb table, and some are missing; sequencing was by immunoSEQ multiplex PCR. This repertoire shows about 270,000 clones, around nine tenths found once; its top ten account for roughly 8%. This TCR was sampled from a man in his forties with active or convalescent COVID-19. The sequenced sample was peripheral blood. The chain joins TRBV11-3 to TRBJ2-7, with D tentatively TRBD2 (5 bases). The CDR3 DNA sequence: TGTGCCAGCAGCTTAGATCGTCCGACGGGGGAGCAGTACTTC. This encodes CASSLDRPTGEQYF. Full variable domain (rest looked up from reference TRBV11-3 and TRBJ2-7): EAGVVQSPRYKIIEKKQPVAFWCNPISGHNTLYWYLQNLGQGPELLIRYENEEAVDDSQLPKDRFSAERLKGVDSTLKIQPAELGDSAVYLCASSLDRPTGEQYFGPGTRLTVT.